These 3 T cell receptor beta chains came from one sample sequenced in a study of tumor-infiltrating lymphocytes in glioblastoma multiforme. TCRB libraries came from RNA via three nested multiplex PCR rounds. TCRdb fed the multiplex PCR reads into MiXCR, producing one record per CDR3 protein. The sample includes around 9,300 distinct CDR3 sequences, 74% of them seen just once. Specimen: brain tumor tissue. Every receptor here comes from a male donor with glioblastoma.

Turning to this clonotype: The junction shows a germline mismatch at one end, possibly a read error. This rearrangement joins TRBV11-1 to TRBJ1-2, with D tentatively TRBD1 (6 bases). The CDR3 runs to 16 residues. Germline lookup yields CDR1 SGHAT and CDR2 FQDESV (reference sequence). Here the CDR3 reads CASRDLRQANGYGYNF. The CDR3 DNA follows: TGTGCCAGCAGGGATCTCAGACAGGCCAATGGCTATGGCTACAACTTC. The full variable domain, its missing parts supplied by reference TRBV11-1 and TRBJ1-2, is EAEVAQSPRYKITEKSQAVAFWCDPISGHATLYWYRQILGQGPELLVQFQDESVVDDSQLPKDRFSAERLKGVDSTLKIQPAELGDSAMYLCASRDLRQANGYGYNFGSGTRLTVV.

The chain has TRBV7-9 and TRBJ1-2; TRBD1 might be the D (5 bases). Per the germline V gene, CDR1 is SEHNR and CDR2 is FQNEAQ (reference sequence). The CDR3 consists of 15 residues. V was cut by 4 bases and J by 4 bases, with 16 bases left in between. The chain's CDR3 is CASSSEPGLSYGYTF. The CDR3 coding sequence is TGTGCCAGCAGCTCTGAACCGGGACTGAGCTATGGCTACACCTTC.

This chain joins TRBV12-3 or TRBV12-4 and TRBJ2-5; unclear D gene. Trimming took 2 bases from V and 4 from J, leaving 5 bases between them. CDR3 size: 12 residues. The CDR3 nucleotides read TGTGCCAGCAGTTTACAGCGAGAGACCCAGTACTTC. This translates into CASSLQRETQYF.